The 2 T cell receptor beta chains reported below all come from one sample, sequenced in a study of T-cell reconstitution after alpha-beta-depleted transplantation in children. Unique molecular identifiers featured in how the TCRbeta library was prepared. In TCRdb, the PCR reads were re-called with MiXCR into one record per CDR3 protein. This table holds around 110,000 distinct CDR3 sequences, approximately 10% found once. This material consisted of PBMCs, taken before TCRalphabeta/CD19-depleted stem cell transplant. All receptors come from a boy under 10 years old with acute lymphoblastic leukemia, due to receive a stem cell transplant.

The genes are TRBV4-1 and TRBJ2-3; the D gene is possibly TRBD2 (6 bases). The V gene's germline CDR1 is MGHRA and CDR2 YSYEKL. Trimming left V 8 bases short and J 6 bases short, with 15 bases between. There are 13 residues in the CDR3. In nucleotides, the CDR3 is TGCGCCAGCGGTCGAGCGGGTGGTGATACGCAGTATTTT. Encoded protein: CASGRAGGDTQYF.

The V call is TRBV5-6, the J call TRBJ1-4; TRBD1 matches 10 bases. The V and J ends lost 4 bases and 6 bases, in that order; junction bases with no gene match: 6. Germline loops: CDR1 SGHDT, CDR2 YYEEEE. The CDR3 length is 15 residues. The CDR3 DNA reads TGTGCCAGCAGCAACGTGGGACAGGGGTATGAAAAACTGTTTTTT. The encoded protein is CASSNVGQGYEKLFF. Combining the CDR3 with reference TRBV5-6 and TRBJ1-4 gives the whole variable domain DAGVTQSPTHLIKTRGQQVTLRCSPKSGHDTVSWYQQALGQGPQFIFQYYEEEERQRGNFPDRFSGHQFPNYSSELNVNALLLGDSALYLCASSNVGQGYEKLFFGSGTQLSVL.